The rows below give T cell receptor beta chains drawn from one sample of a study of T cell responses to AZD1222 COVID-19 vaccine. Repertoires were generated with immunoSEQ multiplex PCR, while TCRdb's copy carries only in-frame clones and drops some. In the table there are about 140,000 clones, 90% to 95% of which are singletons. The sequences come from peripheral blood, collected 28 days after the second AZD1222 dose. Receptor source: an adult who received the AZD1222 COVID-19 vaccine. Each CDR3 is given with its conserved first and last residue. D genes are given only for firm matches.

v_gene	d_gene	j_gene	CDR3aa
TRBV3-1/TRBV3-2	TRBD1	TRBJ2-7	CASSPRTGGLYEQYF
TRBV15	.	TRBJ1-3	CATSRDFGGSGNTIYF
TRBV6-6	.	TRBJ1-1	CASSSGVGTEAFF
TRBV6-5	TRBD1	TRBJ1-3	CASSYSQGASGNTIYF
TRBV2	TRBD1	TRBJ1-2	CASTPDRWTGGYTF
TRBV6-5	.	TRBJ1-3	CASSPDLSGNTIYF
TRBV4-1	TRBD1	TRBJ1-6	CASSQPTQGVGSPLHF
TRBV19	.	TRBJ1-5	CASRREWNQPQHF
TRBV28	TRBD1	TRBJ2-4	CASSLTGRNIQYF
TRBV28	.	TRBJ1-5	CASSLIGGNQPQHF
TRBV7-6	TRBD1	TRBJ2-1	CASSPPPGGSYNEQFF
TRBV6-5	.	TRBJ1-6	CASSPTTNSPLHF
TRBV27	.	TRBJ2-2	CASRKNTGELFF
TRBV18	TRBD2	TRBJ2-1	CASSVRISGRDGEQFF
TRBV29-1	.	TRBJ1-1	CSVGEGFF
TRBV3-1/TRBV3-2	TRBD1	TRBJ2-7	CASSHRPGQVTYEQYF
TRBV28	.	TRBJ2-6	CASSLVMTVGSGANVLTF
TRBV7-2	.	TRBJ1-4	CASSKGGGLSNEKLFF
TRBV19	TRBD1	TRBJ1-2	CASSRDSYGYTF
TRBV15	.	TRBJ1-2	CATSRDRGSSGYTF
TRBV7-9	.	TRBJ1-2	CASSWEGGSYTF
TRBV2	TRBD2	TRBJ2-1	CASSESGRGAYNEQFF
TRBV23-1	.	TRBJ1-1	CASSHPGVFFPGVEAFF
TRBV7-3	.	TRBJ2-1	CASSLGAGPYNEQFF
TRBV5-1	.	TRBJ2-3	CASSLGMRTDTQYF
TRBV4-1	.	TRBJ1-5	CASRTVGGDSNQPQHF
TRBV2	.	TRBJ1-1	CASREDKLMNTEAFF
TRBV2	TRBD2	TRBJ2-1	CASSEGGRAYNEQFF
TRBV29-1	TRBD1	TRBJ2-5	CSVSYGTGDQETQYF
TRBV21-1	.	TRBJ2-1	CASGEGASSYNEQFF
TRBV5-4	TRBD2	TRBJ2-2	CASSLSGRATGELFF
TRBV15	.	TRBJ1-2	CATSRDWNGYTF
TRBV5-4	.	TRBJ1-2	CASRMGRGGYGYTF
TRBV6-1	.	TRBJ2-6	CASSGHLGAYSGANVLTF
TRBV28	.	TRBJ1-5	CASSLLTRVWNQPQHF
TRBV5-1	TRBD2	TRBJ2-7	CASSWTLAGGGYEQYF
TRBV7-9	TRBD1	TRBJ1-2	CASSLRGQGFYGYTF